This TCR beta chain was retrieved from a study of T-cell memory formation after mild COVID-19. This clonotype has ten or more counts. Constant-segment primers served in 5'RACE that generated TCR alpha and TCR beta cDNA libraries bearing sample barcodes and UMIs. Each CDR3 protein gets one entry after TCRdb re-called the 5' RACE reads with MiXCR. The repertoire has 450,000 to 650,000 distinct CDR3 sequences, 18% of them found once; the top ten carry around 12%. The sequencing input was PBMCs or a T cell subset sorted from them (not recorded which). This clonotype originated in an adult woman who had mild COVID-19 (a few samples of this study predate the infection). Cell type and time point are not known.

This chain's CDR3 is CASSQDREEETQYF. CDR3 DNA sequence: TGCGCCAGCAGCCAAGATCGAGAAGAAGAGACCCAGTACTTC. The rearrangement joins TRBV4-1 to TRBJ2-5, with D hard to call. Germline V gene data show CDR1 as MGHRA and CDR2 as YSYEKL. The CDR3 contains 14 residues. The V and J ends lost 0 bases and 3 bases respectively, with 8 bases between them.